This T cell receptor (beta chain) was obtained from a study of blood T cell repertoires in COVID-19. At the level of the study: The samples span acute and convalescent COVID-19 from the United States, Italy and Spain. Sources were T cells, B-cell-depleted T cells, or PBMCs; the material itself was cDNA or gDNA.

Per the original methods: From reference gene primer amplification, estimates of nucleated cell counts were derived. The table came from immunoSEQ multiplex PCR; TCRdb's copy has only in-frame clones and leaves some out. That table furnishes V, J and clone size, whereas the DNA furnished D and trimming. The table lists 250,000 to 300,000 clones, around 86% of them singletons. This CDR3 has 14 amino acids. The V end was cut by 4 bases, the J end by 5 bases, with 12 bases between. Germline CDR1 reads LNHDA; CDR2 reads SQIVND (reference sequence). The clonotype originates from a woman aged 60 to 75 with active or convalescent COVID-19. The V and J genes are TRBV19 and TRBJ1-5; tentative D call: TRBD1 (5 bases). The specimen was peripheral blood. The CDR3 nucleotides are TGTGCCAGTAGTACCCAGGGTAGTGATCAGCCCCAGCATTTT. Amino acid sequence: CASSTQGSDQPQHF.